The 9 T cell receptor beta chains below were found in one sample sequenced in a study of brain T cells in children with intractable seizures. Specified time point: blood from clinic visit 5 months post-surgery; TSC patient then seizure free. Method: immunoSEQ multiplex PCR; TCRdb's copy keeps in-frame clones and lacks some. The sample includes a few hundred thousand clones, 85% to 95% of them seen just once. Sequenced here: peripheral blood, sampled about 5 months after surgery. The receptors were gathered from a boy younger than two with tuberous sclerosis and intractable seizures.

The CDR3 sequence is CASSYTWGNEQYF. CDR3 nucleotide sequence: TGTGCCAGCAGTTACACCTGGGGTAACGAGCAGTACTTC. V gene TRBV6-5 combines with J gene TRBJ2-7; D gene unclear. The CDR3 runs 13 residues. Germline lookup yields CDR1 MNHEY and CDR2 SVGAGI. V dropped 2 bases and J dropped 5 bases, with 10 bases sitting between them.

The gene calls are TRBV24-1 and TRBJ1-1, with D perhaps matching TRBD1 (6 bases). The CDR3 extends over 15 amino acids. The germline V gene has CDR1 KGHDR and CDR2 SFDVKD. V was shortened by 3 bases and J by 6 bases, with 16 bases between the two germline ends. In nucleotides, the CDR3 is TGTGCCACCAGTGATCCTAGGGGGGGACGGGCTGAAGCTTTCTTT. This sequence encodes CATSDPRGGRAEAFF.

This clone was found once. The chain employs TRBV28 and TRBJ2-7; D may be TRBD1 (6 bases). V lost 8 bases, J lost 2 bases, and 19 bases lay in between. In germline, CDR1 is MDHEN, CDR2 SYDVKM. The length of the CDR3 is 15 residues. The CDR3 region has the DNA TGTGCCAGCTCAGGGGCGTTAGGGAACGCCTACGAGCAGTACTTC. Its protein product is CASSGALGNAYEQYF.

CDR3 sequence: CASSLVAGPETQYF. The CDR3 bases are TGCGCCAGCAGCTTGGTGGCAGGGCCAGAGACCCAGTACTTC. The gene calls are TRBV5-1 and TRBJ2-5, with D maybe TRBD1 (5 bases). Trimming took 0 bases from V and 4 from J, leaving 10 bases between them. Germline CDR1 reads SGHRS; CDR2 reads YFSETQ. The CDR3 spans 14 residues.

The CDR3 sequence: CASSQALAGGSYEQYF. The CDR3 DNA reads as TGTGCCAGCAGCCAAGCCCTAGCGGGAGGCTCCTACGAGCAGTACTTC. The chain carries TRBV4-2 and TRBJ2-7; 11 bases are shared with TRBD2. From germline, CDR1 is LGHNA and CDR2 YNFKEQ. CDR3 length: 16 residues. The V and J ends lost 1 base and 0 bases, in that order; junction bases with no gene match: 2.

The CDR3, as DNA: TGCGCCAGCAGGGGGACGGCCTCTACCGGGGAGCTGTTTTTT. Protein: CASRGTASTGELFF. The chain couples TRBV4-1 to TRBJ2-2; D is perhaps TRBD1 or TRBD2 (5 bases each). V was cut by 6 bases and J by 5 bases, with 13 bases left in between. Germline V gene sequence: CDR1 MGHRA, CDR2 YSYEKL. The CDR3 spans 14 residues.

The genes are TRBV6-1 and TRBJ1-4; 8 nucleotides agree with TRBD1. The CDR3 covers 16 residues. V lost 2 bases, J lost 8 bases, and 10 bases stayed unmatched. Germline-derived CDR1 and CDR2 are MNHNS and SASEGT. The CDR3 nucleotides are TGTGCCAGCAGTGAATGGGAGGCAGGGGGCAGGGAAAAACTGTTTTTT. Residues: CASSEWEAGGREKLFF.

The J gene is TRBJ2-7, the V gene TRBV28; TRBD1 matches at 9 bases. This CDR3 is built from 15 residues. V lost 3 bases, J lost 4 bases, and 7 bases stayed unmatched. Germline CDR1 reads MDHEN; CDR2 reads SYDVKM. The CDR3 sequence is CASSLRDRDFYEQYF. DNA of the CDR3: TGTGCCAGCAGTTTGAGGGACAGGGACTTTTACGAGCAGTACTTC.

This sequence joins TRBV9 and TRBJ1-2; maybe TRBD1 (5 bases). Germline CDR1 reads SGDLS; CDR2 reads YYNGEE. The CDR3 length is 15 residues. Trimming pared 3 bases from V and 1 base from J, leaving 13 bases between. The CDR3: CASSETGTLNYGYTF. DNA of the CDR3: TGTGCCAGCAGCGAAACAGGAACGCTTAACTATGGCTACACCTTC.